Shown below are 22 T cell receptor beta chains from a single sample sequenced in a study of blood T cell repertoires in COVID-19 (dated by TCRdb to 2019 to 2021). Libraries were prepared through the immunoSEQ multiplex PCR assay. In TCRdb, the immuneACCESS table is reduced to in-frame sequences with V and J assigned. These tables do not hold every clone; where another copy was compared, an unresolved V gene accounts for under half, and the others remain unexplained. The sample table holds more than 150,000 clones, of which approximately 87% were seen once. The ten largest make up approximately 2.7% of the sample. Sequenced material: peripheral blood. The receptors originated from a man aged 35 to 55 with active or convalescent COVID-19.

The CDR3 is CASSRGDGGNTIYF. In DNA, the CDR3 is TGCGCCAGCAGTCGGGGGGATGGTGGAAACACCATATATTTT. The chain recombines TRBV5-1 with TRBJ1-3; D possibly corresponds to TRBD1 (5 bases). CDR1 is SGHRS, CDR2 YFSETQ, per germline. The V end lost 5 bases, the J end lost 3 bases, and 12 bases lay between the germline ends. The CDR3 spans 14 residues.

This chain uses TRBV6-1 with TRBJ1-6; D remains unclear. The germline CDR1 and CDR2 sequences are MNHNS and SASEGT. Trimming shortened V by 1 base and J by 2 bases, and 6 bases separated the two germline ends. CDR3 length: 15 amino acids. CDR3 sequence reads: CASSEGGPYNSPLHF. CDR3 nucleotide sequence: TGTGCCAGCAGTGAAGGAGGGCCCTATAATTCACCCCTCCACTTT.

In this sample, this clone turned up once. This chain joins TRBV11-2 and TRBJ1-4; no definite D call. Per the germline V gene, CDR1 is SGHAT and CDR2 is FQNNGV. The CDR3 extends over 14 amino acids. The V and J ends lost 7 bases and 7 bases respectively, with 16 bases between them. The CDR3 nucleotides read TGTGCCAGCAACAGACAAGCGGTGGCTGAAAAACTGTTTTTT. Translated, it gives CASNRQAVAEKLFF.

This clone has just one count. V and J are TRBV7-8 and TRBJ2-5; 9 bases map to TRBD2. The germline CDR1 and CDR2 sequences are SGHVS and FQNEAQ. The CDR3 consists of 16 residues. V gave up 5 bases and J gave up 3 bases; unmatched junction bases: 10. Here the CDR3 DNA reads TGTGCCAGCAGCCAAAATCCGGGACTAGCAGAAGAGACCCAGTACTTC. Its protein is CASSQNPGLAEETQYF.

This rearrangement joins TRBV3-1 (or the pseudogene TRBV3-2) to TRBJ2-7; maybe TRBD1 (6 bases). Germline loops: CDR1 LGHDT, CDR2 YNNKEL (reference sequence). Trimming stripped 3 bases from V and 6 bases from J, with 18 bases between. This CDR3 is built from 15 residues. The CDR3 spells CASSQSSLQGTEQYF. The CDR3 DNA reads TGTGCCAGCAGCCAGTCAAGTCTCCAGGGGACCGAGCAGTACTTC.

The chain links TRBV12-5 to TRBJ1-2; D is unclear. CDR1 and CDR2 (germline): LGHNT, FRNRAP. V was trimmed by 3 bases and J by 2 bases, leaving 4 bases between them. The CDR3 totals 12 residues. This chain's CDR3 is CASGFSNYGYTF. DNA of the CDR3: TGTGCTAGTGGTTTTTCAAACTATGGCTACACCTTC.

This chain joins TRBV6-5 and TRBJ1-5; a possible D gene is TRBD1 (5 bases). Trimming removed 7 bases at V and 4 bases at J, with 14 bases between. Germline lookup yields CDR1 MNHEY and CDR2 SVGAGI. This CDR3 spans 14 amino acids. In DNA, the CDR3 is TGTGCCAGCACCACGGGGACTCTGAATCAGCCCCAGCATTTT. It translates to CASTTGTLNQPQHF.

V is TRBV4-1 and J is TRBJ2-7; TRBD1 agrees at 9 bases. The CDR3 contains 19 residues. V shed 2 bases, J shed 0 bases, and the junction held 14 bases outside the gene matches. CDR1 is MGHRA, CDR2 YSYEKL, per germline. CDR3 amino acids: CASSQFGGQGPYSSYEQYF. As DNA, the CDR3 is TGCGCCAGCAGCCAATTCGGGGGACAGGGTCCCTACTCCTCCTACGAGCAGTACTTC.

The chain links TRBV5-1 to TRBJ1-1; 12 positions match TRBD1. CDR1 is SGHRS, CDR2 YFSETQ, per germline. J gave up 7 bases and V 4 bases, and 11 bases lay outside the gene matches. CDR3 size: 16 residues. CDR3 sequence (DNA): TGCGCCAGCAGCCCCTCGGGACAGGGGGCTTTCAATGAAGCTTTCTTT. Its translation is CASSPSGQGAFNEAFF.

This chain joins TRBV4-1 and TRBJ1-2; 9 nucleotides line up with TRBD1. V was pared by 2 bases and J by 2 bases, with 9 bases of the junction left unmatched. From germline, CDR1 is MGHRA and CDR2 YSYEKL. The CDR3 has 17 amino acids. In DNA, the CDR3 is TGCGCCAGCAGCCAAACGGACAGGGGCCAACGAAACTATGGCTACACCTTC. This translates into CASSQTDRGQRNYGYTF.

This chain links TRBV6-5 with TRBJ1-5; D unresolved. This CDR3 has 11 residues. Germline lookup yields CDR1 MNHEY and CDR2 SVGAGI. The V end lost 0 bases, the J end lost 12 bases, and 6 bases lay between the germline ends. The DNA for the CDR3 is TGTGCCAGCAGTTACTCGGAGGACCAGCATTTT. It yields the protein CASSYSEDQHF.

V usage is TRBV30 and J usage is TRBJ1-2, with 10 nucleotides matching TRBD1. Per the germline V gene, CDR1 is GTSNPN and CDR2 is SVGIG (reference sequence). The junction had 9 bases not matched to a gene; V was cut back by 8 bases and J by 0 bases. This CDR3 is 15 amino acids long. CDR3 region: CARDRGSLANYGYTF. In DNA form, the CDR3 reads TGTGCCCGGGACAGGGGCTCGTTAGCTAACTATGGCTACACCTTC. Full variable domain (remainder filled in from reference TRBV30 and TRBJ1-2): SQTIHQWPATLVQPVGSPLSLECTVEGTSNPNLYWYRQAAGRGLQLLFYSVGIGQISSEVPQNLSASRPQDRQFILSSKKLLLSDSGFYLCARDRGSLANYGYTFGSGTRLTVV.

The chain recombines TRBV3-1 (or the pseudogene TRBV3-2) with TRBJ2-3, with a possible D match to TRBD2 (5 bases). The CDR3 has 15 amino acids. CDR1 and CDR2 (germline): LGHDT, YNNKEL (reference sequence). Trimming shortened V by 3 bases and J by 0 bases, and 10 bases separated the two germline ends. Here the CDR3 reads CASSHSGTSTDTQYF. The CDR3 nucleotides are TGTGCCAGCAGCCACAGCGGTACTAGCACAGATACGCAGTATTTT.

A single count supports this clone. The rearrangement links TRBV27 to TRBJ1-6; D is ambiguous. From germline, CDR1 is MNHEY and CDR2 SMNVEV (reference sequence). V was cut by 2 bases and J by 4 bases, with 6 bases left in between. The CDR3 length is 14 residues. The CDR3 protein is CASSLGSYNSPLHF. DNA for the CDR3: TGTGCCAGCAGTTTAGGCAGTTATAATTCACCCCTCCACTTT.

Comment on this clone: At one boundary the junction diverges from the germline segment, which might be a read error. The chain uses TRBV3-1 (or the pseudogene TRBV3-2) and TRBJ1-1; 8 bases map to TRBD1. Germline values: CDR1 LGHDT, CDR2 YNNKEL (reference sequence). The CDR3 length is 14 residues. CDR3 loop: CAGSPGTGNTEAFF. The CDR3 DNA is TGTGCCGGCAGCCCTGGGACAGGGAACACTGAAGCTTTCTTT.

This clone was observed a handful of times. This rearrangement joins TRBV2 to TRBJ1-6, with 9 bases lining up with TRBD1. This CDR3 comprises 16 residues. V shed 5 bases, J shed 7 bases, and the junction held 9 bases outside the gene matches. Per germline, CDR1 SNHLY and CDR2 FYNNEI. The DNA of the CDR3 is TGTGCCAGCAGTCTCATACAGGGGGCTGTGAATTCACCCCTCCACTTT. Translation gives CASSLIQGAVNSPLHF.

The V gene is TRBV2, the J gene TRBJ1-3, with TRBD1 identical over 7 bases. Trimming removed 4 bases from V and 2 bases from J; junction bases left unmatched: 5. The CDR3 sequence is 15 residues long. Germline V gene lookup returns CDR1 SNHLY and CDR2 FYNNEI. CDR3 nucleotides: TGTGCCAGCAGTGGGCCGACAGGGACTGGAAACACCATATATTTT. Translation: CASSGPTGTGNTIYF.

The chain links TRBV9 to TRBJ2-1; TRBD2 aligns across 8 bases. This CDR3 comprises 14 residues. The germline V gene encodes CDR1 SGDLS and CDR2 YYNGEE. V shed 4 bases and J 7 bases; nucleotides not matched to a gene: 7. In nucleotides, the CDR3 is TGTGCCAGCAGCCCTGGACAGCGGGGGAATGAGCAGTTCTTC. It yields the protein CASSPGQRGNEQFF.

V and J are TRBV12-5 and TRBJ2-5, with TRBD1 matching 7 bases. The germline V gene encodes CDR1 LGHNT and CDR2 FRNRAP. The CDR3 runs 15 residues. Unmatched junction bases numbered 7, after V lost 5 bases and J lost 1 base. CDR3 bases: TGTGCTAGTGGTCCTGGGACAGTCGTCCAAGAGACCCAGTACTTC. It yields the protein CASGPGTVVQETQYF. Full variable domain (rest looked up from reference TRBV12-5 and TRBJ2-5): DARVTQTPRHKVTEMGQEVTMRCQPILGHNTVFWYRQTMMQGLELLAYFRNRAPLDDSGMPKDRFSAEMPDATLATLKIQPSEPRDSAVYFCASGPGTVVQETQYFGPGTRLLVL.

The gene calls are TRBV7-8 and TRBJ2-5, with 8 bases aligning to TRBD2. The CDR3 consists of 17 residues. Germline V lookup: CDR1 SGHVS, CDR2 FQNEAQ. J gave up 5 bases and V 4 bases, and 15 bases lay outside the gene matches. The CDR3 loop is CASSSPVGGLVQETQYF. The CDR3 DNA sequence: TGTGCCAGCAGCTCCCCGGTGGGGGGACTAGTTCAGGAGACCCAGTACTTC.

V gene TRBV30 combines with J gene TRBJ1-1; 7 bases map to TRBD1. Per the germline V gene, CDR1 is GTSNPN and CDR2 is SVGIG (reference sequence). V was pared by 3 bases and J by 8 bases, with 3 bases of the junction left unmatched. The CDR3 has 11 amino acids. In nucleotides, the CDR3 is TGTGCCTGGAGGAGACAGGGCGAAGCTTTCTTT. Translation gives CAWRRQGEAFF.

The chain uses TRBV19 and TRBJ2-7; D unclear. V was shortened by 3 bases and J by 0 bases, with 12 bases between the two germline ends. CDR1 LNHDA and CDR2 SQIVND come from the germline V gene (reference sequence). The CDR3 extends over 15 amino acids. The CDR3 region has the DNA TGTGCCAGTAGTATCGGCGGCTCAGCCTCCTACGAGCAGTACTTC. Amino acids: CASSIGGSASYEQYF.